Below, 17 T cell receptor beta chains from the same sample are listed, as sequenced in a study of Ad26.COV2.S vaccination and SARS-CoV-2 variants. Sequenced by immunoSEQ multiplex PCR; TCRdb stores in-frame clones only, minus some. The table shows roughly 700,000 clones, with 70% to 90% occurring only once. Treatment reported: about 20 received Ad26.COV2.S at low or high dose, single or two shots; five or six received placebo; per-sample allocation not given. Samples came from day 63 after the first vaccine or placebo injection. The sequences come from peripheral blood, collected in a trial of Ad26.COV2.S vaccine versus placebo. These TCRs come from a person between 18 and 65 years old who received the Ad26.COV2.S COVID-19 vaccine or a placebo.

V gene TRBV2 combines with J gene TRBJ1-5; the D is unclear. Germline V CDR1 and CDR2: SNHLY, FYNNEI. The V end was cut by 7 bases, the J end by 7 bases, with 14 bases between. This CDR3 has 13 residues. The CDR3 loop reads CASTGPLGQPQHF. CDR3 nucleotide sequence: TGTGCCAGCACTGGACCTTTGGGGCAGCCCCAGCATTTT.

In this sample, this clone turned up once. The CDR3 DNA follows: TGTGCCAGCAGCGTCGGGGAAGGTAGAGCTTTCTTT. This translates into CASSVGEGRAFF. V usage is TRBV9 and J usage is TRBJ1-1, with no clear D. The germline V gene encodes CDR1 SGDLS and CDR2 YYNGEE. The CDR3 is 12 amino acids. V dropped 2 bases and J dropped 10 bases, with 12 bases sitting between them. Complete variable domain (other parts from reference TRBV9 and TRBJ1-1): DSGVTQTPKHLITATGQRVTLRCSPRSGDLSVYWYQQSLDQGLQFLIQYYNGEERAKGNILERFSAQQFPDLHSELNLSSLELGDSALYFCASSVGEGRAFFGQGTRLTVV.

The J gene is TRBJ2-1, the V gene TRBV27; D gene uncertain. Germline V gene lookup returns CDR1 MNHEY and CDR2 SMNVEV (reference sequence). Trimming pared 8 bases from V and 5 bases from J, leaving 13 bases between. This CDR3 spans 13 amino acids. The CDR3 loop is CASLHRQNNEQFF. CDR3 bases: TGTGCCAGCCTTCACCGTCAAAACAATGAGCAGTTCTTC.

The CDR3 loop reads CASSLDPTGGQNTGELFF. CDR3 nucleotide sequence: TGTGCCAGCAGCTTAGACCCGACAGGGGGCCAGAACACCGGGGAGCTGTTTTTT. The V and J genes are TRBV11-2 and TRBJ2-2; TRBD1 agrees at 10 bases. The CDR3 is 18 amino acids. The ends lost 0 bases at V and 1 base at J; junction bases unmatched: 5. Germline CDR1 SGHAT, CDR2 FQNNGV.

V gene TRBV11-2 combines with J gene TRBJ2-1; 10 nucleotides agree with TRBD1. Per germline, CDR1 SGHAT and CDR2 FQNNGV. V lost 7 bases and J lost 3; bases outside the gene matches: 18. The CDR3 covers 19 residues. CDR3 in amino acids: CASTISWDRGIDLYNEQFF. The CDR3 coding sequence is TGTGCCAGCACCATCAGCTGGGACAGGGGCATCGATCTCTACAATGAGCAGTTCTTC.

This rearrangement joins TRBV20-1 to TRBJ1-2, with D perhaps matching TRBD1 (5 bases). The germline V and J ends were trimmed by 3 bases and 6 bases, with 11 bases remaining between them. The CDR3 runs to 12 residues. Germline V gives CDR1 DFQATT, CDR2 SNEGSKA (reference sequence). This CDR3 reads CSASAGPHGYTF. The CDR3 nucleotides read TGCAGTGCTAGTGCAGGGCCCCATGGCTACACCTTC.

This clone was counted between two and nine times. Here the CDR3 reads CASSWNPTSTGELFF. CDR3 sequence (DNA): TGTGCCAGCAGCTGGAATCCCACCTCGACCGGGGAGCTGTTTTTT. The chain employs TRBV6-2 or TRBV6-3 and TRBJ2-2; D remains ambiguous. The germline V gene has CDR1 MNHEY and CDR2 SVGEGT. Trimming removed 6 bases at V and 5 bases at J, with 16 bases between. This CDR3 spans 15 amino acids.

This clone was observed a few times. V gene TRBV10-3 combines with J gene TRBJ1-6, with TRBD1 matching 10 bases. The CDR3 sequence is 13 residues long. Per germline, CDR1 ENHRY and CDR2 SYGVKD. Trimming at V came to 10 bases and at J to 9 bases, leaving 6 bases not matched to a gene. The CDR3 region is CATIRDRGSPLHF. In nucleotides, the CDR3 is TGTGCCACAATCCGGGACAGGGGTTCACCCCTCCACTTT.

The chain is built from TRBV27 and TRBJ2-1; D gene unclear. V dropped 6 bases and J dropped 4 bases, with 16 bases sitting between them. The CDR3 extends over 15 amino acids. Germline V gives CDR1 MNHEY, CDR2 SMNVEV (reference sequence). CDR3 coding DNA: TGTGCCAGCAGCCAGCTGGTGGGATTTTACAATGAGCAGTTCTTC. Translating it yields CASSQLVGFYNEQFF.

The V gene is TRBV30, the J gene TRBJ1-4; 8 nucleotides agree with TRBD1. The CDR3 spans 16 residues. Germline values: CDR1 GTSNPN, CDR2 SVGIG (reference sequence). V shed 0 bases and J 8 bases; nucleotides not matched to a gene: 11. CDR3: CAWSVGKTGVREKLFF. The CDR3 nucleotides are TGTGCCTGGAGTGTGGGGAAGACAGGGGTGCGCGAAAAACTGTTTTTT.

The rearrangement links TRBV29-1 to TRBJ2-2; D not certain. This CDR3 comprises 14 residues. V was pared by 5 bases and J by 0 bases, with 10 bases between. Germline CDR1 is SQVTM and CDR2 is ANQGSEA. CDR3 in amino acids: CSVFERTNTGELFF. The CDR3 DNA sequence: TGCAGCGTTTTTGAGAGGACGAACACCGGGGAGCTGTTTTTT.

V usage is TRBV29-1 and J usage is TRBJ2-3; possible D gene TRBD2, 5 bases. Germline CDR1 reads SQVTM; CDR2 reads ANQGSEA. Trimming pared 4 bases from V and 2 bases from J, leaving 13 bases between. The CDR3 runs to 14 residues. For the CDR3, the DNA is TGCAGCGTTGTGCTTGCGGGCGCCACAGATACGCAGTATTTT. Translating gives CSVVLAGATDTQYF.

The CDR3 protein is CASSEGMANQPQHF. As DNA, the CDR3 is TGCGCCAGCAGTGAAGGGATGGCCAATCAGCCCCAGCATTTT. The V call is TRBV10-2, the J call TRBJ1-5; D gene uncertain. Germline-derived CDR1 and CDR2 are WSHSY and SAAADI. This CDR3 region has 14 residues. Trimming removed 3 bases from V and 3 bases from J, with 9 bases in between.

This chain links TRBV11-2 with TRBJ2-5; 12 bases are shared with TRBD2. From germline, CDR1 is SGHAT and CDR2 FQNNGV. The CDR3 runs to 16 residues. Losses at the gene ends were 2 bases for V and 4 bases for J; bases not matched to a gene: 5. In DNA form, the CDR3 reads TGTGCCAGCAGCTTACTCGGGACTAGCGGGTTAGAGACCCAGTACTTC. Its protein product is CASSLLGTSGLETQYF.

The rearrangement links TRBV6-1 to TRBJ1-5; maybe TRBD1 (6 bases). Germline V gene data show CDR1 as MNHNS and CDR2 as SASEGT. The CDR3 contains 15 residues. V gave up 3 bases and J gave up 0 bases, with 9 bases separating them. The CDR3 sequence is CASSDVQGSNQPQHF. In nucleotides, the CDR3 is TGTGCCAGCAGTGACGTACAGGGTAGCAATCAGCCCCAGCATTTT.

V and J are TRBV30 and TRBJ1-2; D uncertain. V was pared by 4 bases and J by 1 base, with 4 bases between. Germline V gene lookup returns CDR1 GTSNPN and CDR2 SVGIG (reference sequence). The length of the CDR3 is 11 residues. This CDR3 is CAWMINYGYTF. Written as DNA, the CDR3 is TGTGCCTGGATGATTAACTATGGCTACACCTTC. The whole variable domain, remainder taken from reference TRBV30 and TRBJ1-2, is SQTIHQWPATLVQPVGSPLSLECTVEGTSNPNLYWYRQAAGRGLQLLFYSVGIGQISSEVPQNLSASRPQDRQFILSSKKLLLSDSGFYLCAWMINYGYTFGSGTRLTVV.

This chain joins TRBV7-2 and TRBJ1-1; 8 bases agree with TRBD1. In germline, CDR1 is SGHTA, CDR2 FQGNSA. This CDR3 is built from 17 residues. Unmatched junction bases numbered 7, after V lost 1 base and J lost 0 bases. The CDR3 here is CASSLVGQGALNTEAFF. In nucleotides, the CDR3 is TGTGCCAGCAGCTTAGTAGGGCAGGGGGCGCTGAACACTGAAGCTTTCTTT.